The 10 T cell receptor beta chains in this list originate from one sample, sequenced in a study of shared T cell receptors in the human thymus. Clones were read by immunoSEQ multiplex PCR, and TCRdb kept only the in-frame ones, dropping some. The sample consists of about 400,000 clones, approximately 95% of them appearing once. Sequencing used thymocytes. The receptors originated from a human donor.

This sequence joins TRBV27 and TRBJ1-2; D ambiguous. The V end lost 2 bases, the J end lost 2 bases, and 18 bases lay between the germline ends. CDR1 MNHEY and CDR2 SMNVEV come from the germline V gene (reference sequence). CDR3 length: 17 residues. CDR3 amino acids: CASSLEAGPVLNYGYTF. The CDR3, as DNA: TGTGCCAGCAGTTTAGAGGCAGGTCCCGTTCTCAACTATGGCTACACCTTC.

The chain combines TRBV5-6 with TRBJ1-1; TRBD1 agrees at 9 bases. J was trimmed by 10 bases and V by 0 bases; bases with no gene match: 4. Germline lookup yields CDR1 SGHDT and CDR2 YYEEEE. CDR3 length equals 13 residues. The CDR3 bases are TGTGCCAGCAGCTTGGTTGGGGACAGGGCAGCTTTCTTT. Translating it yields CASSLVGDRAAFF.

The CDR3 spells CASSKAVQGENTGELFF. The CDR3 coding sequence is TGTGCCAGCAGCAAAGCGGTCCAGGGAGAGAACACCGGGGAGCTGTTTTTT. The chain carries TRBV21-1 and TRBJ2-2. TRBV21-1 is deemed a pseudogene. The CDR3 runs to 17 residues.

The chain has TRBV28 and TRBJ1-1; 8 bases match TRBD1. V lost 6 bases and J lost 6; bases outside the gene matches: 15. Germline V gene sequence: CDR1 MDHEN, CDR2 SYDVKM. This CDR3 has 16 amino acids. Here the CDR3 reads CASSQTSTGAGAEAFF. Written as DNA, the CDR3 is TGTGCCAGCAGCCAGACCTCGACAGGGGCGGGGGCTGAAGCTTTCTTT.

V gene TRBV29-1 combines with J gene TRBJ2-7, with D possibly being TRBD1 (6 bases). CDR3 length: 15 residues. Looked up from germline, CDR1 is SQVTM and CDR2 is ANQGSEA. With 6 bases removed from V and 2 bases from J, the gap between germline ends came to 20 bases. This chain's CDR3 is CSVDYRTAPPYEQYF. The CDR3 region has the DNA TGCAGCGTAGATTACAGGACAGCCCCTCCCTACGAGCAGTACTTC.

V gene TRBV14 combines with J gene TRBJ2-3; 8 bases are shared with TRBD2. The ends lost 4 bases at V and 3 bases at J; junction bases unmatched: 6. CDR3 length equals 15 residues. Germline V lookup: CDR1 SGHDN, CDR2 FVKESK. This CDR3 reads CASSRRSGGTDTQYF. CDR3 nucleotide sequence: TGTGCCAGCAGCCGGAGGTCGGGAGGGACAGATACGCAGTATTTT.

The chain joins TRBV6-1 to TRBJ1-1; D remains ambiguous. This CDR3 is built from 14 residues. Trimming pared 10 bases from V and 1 base from J, leaving 16 bases between. CDR1 is MNHNS, CDR2 SASEGT, per germline. CDR3 amino acids: CANVRYGPNTEAFF. As DNA, the CDR3 is TGTGCCAACGTCAGATACGGACCGAACACTGAAGCTTTCTTT.

This rearrangement joins TRBV6-5 to TRBJ2-2, with unresolved D. Trimming left V 5 bases short and J 9 bases short, with 16 bases between. The CDR3 consists of 14 residues. The V gene's germline CDR1 is MNHEY and CDR2 SVGAGI. Here the CDR3 DNA reads TGTGCCAGCAGTCCCGGTCCTTCACCCAGGGAGCTGTTTTTT. Translating it yields CASSPGPSPRELFF.

This clone has just a few counts. The chain joins TRBV2 to TRBJ2-3, with 10 nucleotides matching TRBD2. CDR3 length: 14 amino acids. The ends lost 9 bases at V and 6 bases at J; junction bases unmatched: 9. Per germline, CDR1 SNHLY and CDR2 FYNNEI. The CDR3 here is CARAGTSVTDTQYF. CDR3 DNA sequence: TGTGCCAGGGCCGGGACTAGCGTCACTGATACGCAGTATTTT.

This clone appeared a single time. V gene TRBV6-4 combines with J gene TRBJ1-5, with TRBD1 as a possible D gene (6 bases). CDR1 and CDR2 from the germline V gene are MRHNA and SNTAGT. Trimming took off 5 bases at V and 7 bases at J, with 21 bases between the two ends. CDR3 length equals 16 residues. The CDR3 protein is CASSPPGDYPKQPQHF. For the CDR3, the DNA is TGTGCCAGCAGTCCCCCAGGGGATTACCCAAAGCAGCCCCAGCATTTT.